A selection of T cell receptor beta chains follows, all from one sample in a study of T cells in Graves' hyperthyroidism and ophthalmopathy. One entry per CDR3 protein, called by TCRdb with MiXCR from the multiplex PCR reads. The sample consists of almost 350,000 distinct CDR3 sequences, roughly 18% of them appearing once. The sequencing input was blood. These receptors were obtained from a woman aged 40 to 50 with Graves' ophthalmopathy. CDR3s include the opening cysteine and the closing phenylalanine or tryptophan. A D gene is named only where the DNA matches it firmly. Where a row states a size, it is once, few, many or the class of an expanded clone; other rows omit it.

len	v_gene	d_gene	j_gene	abundance	CDR3aa	CDR3nt
13	TRBV3-1	.	TRBJ2-2	.	CASSQAGPGELFF	TGTGCCAGCAGCCAAGCTGGTCCCGGGGAGCTGTTTTTT
16	TRBV28	.	TRBJ2-4	.	CASSRRNLAAKNIQYF	TGTGCCAGCAGTCGAAGAAACCTGGCGGCCAAAAACATTCAGTACTTC
14	TRBV12-3/TRBV12-4	TRBD1	TRBJ2-7	.	CASSLRDRGQEQYF	TGTGCCAGCAGTTTAAGGGACAGGGGGCAAGAGCAGTACTTC
15	TRBV7-2	.	TRBJ2-5	.	CASSLGVQGQETQYF	TGTGCCAGCAGCTTAGGAGTACAGGGTCAAGAGACCCAGTACTTC
12	TRBV6-5	.	TRBJ1-1	.	CASSYGKAEAFF	TGCGCCAGCAGTTACGGGAAGGCTGAAGCTTTCTTT
15	TRBV6-2/TRBV6-3	.	TRBJ2-7	.	CASSYRSGNRDEQYF	TGTGCCAGCAGTTACAGGTCGGGGAATCGCGACGAGCAGTACTTC
16	TRBV27	TRBD2	TRBJ2-5	many	CASSFSAGGPRETQYF	TGTGCCAGCAGTTTTAGCGCGGGAGGGCCGCGAGAGACCCAGTACTTC
13	TRBV20-1	TRBD1	TRBJ1-1	many	CSILQGAVGEAFF	TGCAGTATCTTACAGGGGGCGGTCGGTGAAGCTTTCTTT
16	TRBV6-7	.	TRBJ2-6	many	CASGVFGKSGANVLTF	TGTGCCAGCGGGGTTTTCGGTAAATCTGGGGCCAACGTCCTGACTTTC
16	TRBV12-3/TRBV12-4	.	TRBJ1-5	.	CASSLYGSNSNQPQHF	TGTGCCAGCAGTTTATATGGCAGTAATAGCAATCAGCCCCAGCATTTT
15	TRBV27	.	TRBJ2-4	.	CASSSEIDRENIQYF	TGTGCCAGCAGTTCGGAGATCGACAGAGAAAACATTCAGTACTTC
12	TRBV20-1	.	TRBJ1-5	many	CSAGGADQPQHF	TGCAGTGCCGGGGGCGCGGATCAGCCCCAGCATTTT
17	TRBV2	TRBD2	TRBJ2-7	.	CASNVFRGTIGSYEQYF	TGTGCCAGCAACGTCTTTCGGGGGACTATCGGATCCTACGAGCAGTACTTC
15	TRBV12-3/TRBV12-4	TRBD2	TRBJ2-7	many	CASSTRGLVFYEQYF	TGTGCCAGCAGTACTAGGGGACTAGTCTTTTACGAGCAGTACTTC
12	TRBV6-1	.	TRBJ1-2	many	CASRGTVYGYTF	TGTGCCAGCAGGGGAACCGTCTATGGCTACACCTTC
17	TRBV28	.	TRBJ1-1	.	CASSARELGLAWTEAFF	TGTGCCAGCAGTGCGAGGGAATTGGGCCTAGCTTGGACTGAAGCTTTCTTT
15	TRBV12-3/TRBV12-4	TRBD1	TRBJ1-2	.	CASSSTGAPGYGYTF	TGTGCCAGCAGCAGCACAGGGGCCCCTGGCTATGGCTACACCTTC
16	TRBV18	TRBD2	TRBJ2-5	many	CASSPSLAGAGETQYF	TGTGCCAGCTCACCAAGCCTAGCGGGAGCTGGAGAGACCCAGTACTTC
15	TRBV19	TRBD1	TRBJ2-2	many	CASSIVGTVTGELFF	TGTGCCAGTAGTATAGTTGGGACAGTAACCGGGGAGCTGTTTTTT
13	TRBV28	.	TRBJ2-5	many	CASSTQGGETQYF	TGTGCCAGCAGTACACAAGGGGGAGAGACCCAGTACTTC
15	TRBV2	.	TRBJ2-5	.	CASSESVRPTETQYF	TGTGCCAGCAGTGAAAGCGTTCGACCGACGGAGACCCAGTACTTC
14	TRBV6-1	.	TRBJ2-7	many	CASSEQSRIGEQYF	TGTGCCAGCAGTGAACAGTCACGCATTGGGGAGCAGTACTTC
15	TRBV6-2/TRBV6-3	.	TRBJ1-1	many	CASSYSLGGNTEAFF	TGTGCCAGCAGTTACAGTTTAGGAGGGAACACTGAAGCTTTCTTT
13	TRBV27	.	TRBJ2-5	many	CASKVRTTQTQYF	TGTGCCAGTAAAGTTCGGACAACCCAGACCCAGTACTTC
18	TRBV11-2	TRBD2	TRBJ2-5	once	CASSPGALAGGAQETQYF	TGTGCCAGCAGTCCTGGGGCACTGGCGGGGGGTGCGCAAGAGACCCAGTACTTC
16	TRBV20-1	.	TRBJ2-4	many	CSASGTAQTGVNIQYF	TGCAGTGCTAGTGGCACAGCCCAAACTGGGGTGAACATTCAGTACTTC
15	TRBV12-3/TRBV12-4	TRBD1	TRBJ2-2	many	CASSSGTGSWRELFF	TGTGCCAGCAGTTCCGGGACAGGGAGTTGGAGGGAGCTGTTTTTT
16	TRBV24-1	.	TRBJ2-6	many	CATSDGPSSGANVLTF	TGTGCCACCAGTGATGGACCGTCCTCTGGGGCCAACGTCCTGACTTTC
15	TRBV19	.	TRBJ2-6	many	CATSPDRSGANVLTF	TGTGCCACCTCCCCAGATCGCTCTGGGGCCAACGTCCTGACTTTC
16	TRBV2	TRBD2	TRBJ2-5	.	CASRSGRLADQETQYF	TGTGCCAGCAGGTCCGGGAGGCTAGCGGATCAAGAGACCCAGTACTTC
14	TRBV7-4	.	TRBJ1-1	many	CASSHRRMNTEAFF	TGTGCCAGCAGCCACCGAAGGATGAACACTGAAGCTTTCTTT
17	TRBV19	TRBD1	TRBJ1-5	few	CASSYLNRGPYNQPQHF	TGTGCCAGTAGTTACCTTAACAGGGGGCCCTACAATCAGCCCCAGCATTTT
13	TRBV12-3/TRBV12-4	.	TRBJ2-2	many	CASSLSFFGELFF	TGTGCCAGCAGTTTAAGTTTTTTCGGGGAGCTGTTTTTT
13	TRBV6-5	.	TRBJ1-1	many	CASSYSRAIEAFF	TGTGCCAGCAGTTACTCAAGGGCGATAGAAGCTTTCTTT
15	TRBV28	.	TRBJ2-7	many	CASSSPRQSIYEQYF	TGTGCCAGCAGTTCTCCTCGACAGTCCATTTACGAGCAGTACTTC
14	TRBV12-3/TRBV12-4	.	TRBJ2-7	many	CASNEDSGGDEQYF	TGTGCCAGCAATGAGGACAGCGGCGGGGACGAGCAGTACTTC
14	TRBV12-3/TRBV12-4	.	TRBJ1-6	few	CASRHQGLNSPLHF	TGTGCCAGCAGGCATCAGGGGCTCAATTCACCCCTCCACTTT
15	TRBV28	.	TRBJ1-2	.	CASSLGTVLPYGYTF	TGTGCCAGCAGTTTGGGGACGGTCCTCCCCTATGGCTACACCTTC
15	TRBV20-1	TRBD2	TRBJ2-5	many	CSATLRLASQETQYF	TGCAGTGCTACCTTGCGACTAGCGAGCCAAGAGACCCAGTACTTC
15	TRBV19	TRBD2	TRBJ2-7	many	CASRLVAGLTYEQYF	TGTGCCAGTAGGTTGGTAGCGGGGTTAACCTACGAGCAGTACTTC
13	TRBV5-1	.	TRBJ1-1	many	CASSVRRETEAFF	TGCGCCAGCAGCGTGAGACGTGAGACTGAAGCTTTCTTT
14	TRBV2	.	TRBJ1-5	many	CASSGRAVHQPQHF	TGTGCCAGCAGTGGACGGGCGGTACATCAGCCCCAGCATTTT
14	TRBV12-3/TRBV12-4	.	TRBJ1-1	.	CASSLEGRGTEAFF	TGTGCCAGCAGTTTGGAGGGTCGAGGAACTGAAGCTTTCTTT
16	TRBV9	TRBD2	TRBJ2-2	many	CASSASRGSVSGELFF	TGTGCCAGCAGCGCCTCTCGCGGGAGTGTCTCCGGGGAGCTGTTTTTT
13	TRBV6-1	.	TRBJ2-7	few	CASSRDLAYEQYF	TGTGCCAGCAGTCGGGACCTAGCCTACGAGCAGTACTTC
14	TRBV19	TRBD1	TRBJ1-5	.	CASRGDSRDQPQHF	TGTGCCAGTAGGGGGGACAGTCGCGATCAGCCCCAGCATTTT
15	TRBV9	.	TRBJ1-2	many	CASSASGTLYYGYTF	TGTGCCAGCAGCGCCTCCGGGACATTATACTATGGCTACACCTTC
12	TRBV6-2/TRBV6-3	.	TRBJ2-2	.	CASYSSTGELFF	TGTGCCAGTTATAGTTCCACCGGGGAGCTGTTTTTT
16	TRBV6-1	.	TRBJ2-5	.	CASRPINSEYQETQYF	TGTGCCAGCAGACCAATTAATTCAGAGTACCAAGAGACCCAGTACTTC
14	TRBV6-5	.	TRBJ1-1	many	CASTRPRRDTEAFF	TGTGCCAGCACCCGACCGAGAAGGGACACTGAAGCTTTCTTT
13	TRBV19	.	TRBJ1-5	many	CASMRGRNQPQHF	TGTGCCAGTATGAGGGGTCGCAATCAGCCCCAGCATTTT
13	TRBV28	.	TRBJ2-5	many	CAGGTPNQETQYF	TGTGCCGGAGGGACACCCAATCAAGAGACCCAGTACTTC
16	TRBV20-1	TRBD2	TRBJ2-7	few	CSAPHPTSGAAYEQYF	TGCAGTGCTCCTCACCCGACTAGCGGGGCCGCCTACGAGCAGTACTTC
18	TRBV11-1	.	TRBJ2-2	many	CASSLPRAGGGNTGELFF	TGTGCCAGCAGCTTACCCCGAGCAGGAGGGGGGAACACCGGGGAGCTGTTTTTT
14	TRBV19	.	TRBJ2-7	few	CASSAGVTSYEQYF	TGTGCCAGTAGTGCTGGGGTCACATCCTACGAGCAGTACTTC
11	TRBV6-1	.	TRBJ2-5	many	CASSPGKTQYF	TGTGCCAGCAGTCCCGGGAAGACCCAGTACTTC
12	TRBV5-6	.	TRBJ2-1	many	CAGSFVSREQFF	TGTGCCGGCAGCTTCGTTAGCCGTGAGCAGTTCTTC
14	TRBV29-1	.	TRBJ2-6	many	CSVVVGAGANVLTF	TGCAGCGTTGTGGTGGGAGCTGGGGCCAACGTCCTGACTTTC